What follows describes a single T cell receptor beta chain. The antigen remains undetermined. Produced via immunoSEQ multiplex PCR; TCRdb's table is partial and in-frame only. The sample lists roughly 32,000 clones, 75% to 95% seen once, with around 0.23% in the top ten. This entry is derived from a study of T cells after posttransplantation cyclophosphamide. The CDR3 spans 11 residues. Trimming removed 2 bases at V and 9 bases at J, with 5 bases between. The V gene's germline CDR1 is SGHNT and CDR2 YENEEA. Findings of the study overall: TRB overlap between skin or GI tissue T cells and blood was limited. Recipient CMV seropositivity and CMV reactivation strongly tracked TRB clonality. Later blood repertoires were often dominated by clones from the donor CD8+ memory compartment.

Cells defined as naive were viable CD3+CD4+ or CD3+CD8+ and CCR7+CD45RA+CD45RO-CD95-CD27+CD28+. The sequencing sample was made of naive CD4+ T cells sorted from PBMCs. This TCR was recovered from a woman aged 60 to 75 in good health, CMV-negative, and a related stem cell transplant donor. V and J are TRBV11-3 and TRBJ2-1; D remains unclear. CDR3 coding DNA: TGTGCCAGCAGCTTAAACGGTGAGCAGTTCTTC. Translating gives CASSLNGEQFF.